Listed here are 27 T cell receptor beta chains from one sample, sequenced in a study of T-cell memory formation after mild COVID-19. TCRdb re-called the 5' RACE reads with MiXCR, one entry per CDR3 protein. The table has about 440,000 distinct CDR3 sequences, around 20% seen once. The sequencing sample was made of PBMCs or a T cell subset sorted from them (not recorded which). These receptor sequences come from an adult woman who had mild COVID-19 (a few samples of this study predate the infection). Cell type and time point are not known.

This clonotype has a count of ten or more. The V call is TRBV5-1, the J call TRBJ2-1, with a tentative D call TRBD1 (5 bases). V lost 5 bases to trimming and J lost 9 bases, with 18 bases between them. There are 14 residues in the CDR3. Germline CDR1 SGHRS, CDR2 YFSETQ. CDR3 region: CASRPGAVYGEQFF. The CDR3, as DNA: TGCGCCAGCAGGCCTGGGGCAGTTTACGGTGAGCAGTTCTTC.

This clonotype was seen a few times. Just one base apart from a much larger clone, this may be a read error. The gene calls are TRBV7-9 and TRBJ2-2; TRBD1 agrees at 8 bases. Germline values: CDR1 SEHNR, CDR2 FQNEAQ (reference sequence). The CDR3 sequence is 15 residues long. V gave up 2 bases and J gave up 4 bases; unmatched junction bases: 3. The chain's CDR3 is CASSLNTGGTGELFF. The CDR3, as DNA: TGTGCCAGCAGCTTAAATACAGGGGGCACCGGGGAGCTGTTTTTT.

This clonotype was detected a few times. V usage is TRBV5-4 and J usage is TRBJ1-4, with TRBD1 matching 7 bases. CDR3 length equals 15 residues. Germline lookup yields CDR1 SGHNT and CDR2 YYREEE (reference sequence). V dropped 6 bases and J dropped 3; count of bases not matched to a gene: 8. The CDR3 loop reads CASTEFQGANEKLFF. CDR3 sequence (DNA): TGTGCCAGCACCGAATTCCAGGGGGCTAATGAAAAACTGTTTTTT.

V is TRBV5-1 and J is TRBJ1-1, with D perhaps matching TRBD1 (5 bases). The CDR3 totals 14 residues. The V end was cut by 5 bases, the J end by 4 bases, with 15 bases between. Germline V gene lookup returns CDR1 SGHRS and CDR2 YFSETQ. The CDR3 region has the DNA TGCGCCAGCAGTTCAGGGATGAGGAGCACTGAAGCTTTCTTT. Translating it yields CASSSGMRSTEAFF.

The chain is built from TRBV9 and TRBJ2-3; TRBD2 might be the D (6 bases). The CDR3 runs 15 residues. Per the germline V gene, CDR1 is SGDLS and CDR2 is YYNGEE. V was pared by 3 bases and J by 2 bases, with 13 bases between. The CDR3 sequence is CASSARGEFTDTQYF. DNA of the CDR3: TGTGCCAGCAGCGCGCGGGGAGAATTCACAGATACGCAGTATTTT.

The V and J genes are TRBV18 and TRBJ2-2; no clear D gene. The germline V gene has CDR1 KGHSH and CDR2 LQKENI. This CDR3 contains 13 residues. The ends were cut back, 0 bases at V and 10 bases at J, with 9 bases in the middle. CDR3 sequence: CASSPPTALELFF. The CDR3 bases are TGTGCCAGCTCACCACCCACCGCGCTGGAGCTGTTTTTT.

V is TRBV11-3 and J is TRBJ1-1; D is uncertain. The CDR3 contains 16 residues. Germline V gene data show CDR1 as SGHNT and CDR2 as YENEEA. V lost 2 bases and J lost 0, with 13 bases in between. CDR3 nucleotides: TGTGCCAGCAGCTTAACCCTCGGAAGCCTGAACACTGAAGCTTTCTTT. Amino acid sequence: CASSLTLGSLNTEAFF. The whole variable domain, filled in from reference TRBV11-3 and TRBJ1-1, reads EAGVVQSPRYKIIEKKQPVAFWCNPISGHNTLYWYLQNLGQGPELLIRYENEEAVDDSQLPKDRFSAERLKGVDSTLKIQPAELGDSAVYLCASSLTLGSLNTEAFFGQGTRLTVV.

This clonotype was found a few times. The chain uses TRBV3-1 and TRBJ2-5; tentatively, D is TRBD1 (5 bases). Germline lookup yields CDR1 LGHDT and CDR2 YNNKEL (reference sequence). The CDR3 length is 11 residues. V lost 4 bases, J lost 7 bases, and 7 bases lay in between. The CDR3 reads CASSRQGTQYF. The CDR3 coding sequence is TGTGCCAGCAGCCGGCAGGGGACCCAGTACTTC.

This chain joins TRBV18 and TRBJ1-3; weak D call: TRBD1 (5 bases). Germline CDR1 reads KGHSH; CDR2 reads LQKENI. V shed 0 bases and J shed 0 bases, with 12 bases lying between them. The CDR3 contains 17 residues. CDR3 sequence reads: CASSPPMTVSSGNTIYF. The CDR3 DNA follows: TGTGCCAGCTCACCACCAATGACAGTTAGCTCTGGAAACACCATATATTTT.

The chain recombines TRBV4-1 with TRBJ2-7, with TRBD1 as a possible D gene (5 bases). Germline CDR1 reads MGHRA; CDR2 reads YSYEKL. Trimming shortened V by 0 bases and J by 2 bases, and 14 bases separated the two germline ends. The CDR3 is made up of 16 amino acids. CDR3 loop: CASSQDSRGTPYEQYF. Written as DNA, the CDR3 is TGCGCCAGCAGCCAAGATTCAAGGGGCACCCCCTACGAGCAGTACTTC.

V and J are TRBV10-3 and TRBJ2-5, with D unresolved. The V end lost 3 bases, the J end lost 4 bases, and 9 bases lay between the germline ends. The CDR3 sequence is 13 residues long. Germline CDR1 is ENHRY and CDR2 is SYGVKD. The CDR3 sequence is CAISDQVRETQYF. As DNA, the CDR3 is TGTGCCATCAGTGACCAGGTTCGAGAGACCCAGTACTTC.

The J gene is TRBJ1-6, the V gene TRBV5-1; perhaps TRBD1 as D (6 bases). Germline V gene data show CDR1 as SGHRS and CDR2 as YFSETQ. V lost 2 bases to trimming and J lost 7 bases, with 10 bases between them. This CDR3 is built from 14 residues. CDR3 region: CASSFGQPNSPLHF. The DNA for the CDR3 is TGCGCCAGCAGCTTCGGACAGCCGAATTCACCCCTCCACTTT.

This clonotype appeared many times. V gene TRBV7-3 combines with J gene TRBJ2-1; 9 nucleotides align to TRBD2. The V gene's germline CDR1 is SGHTA and CDR2 FQGTGA. CDR3 size: 15 residues. Losses at the gene ends were 5 bases for V and 8 bases for J; bases not matched to a gene: 10. The CDR3 loop is CASSRAGGPVDEQFF. The DNA for the CDR3 is TGTGCCAGCAGCCGCGCGGGGGGGCCGGTTGATGAGCAGTTCTTC.

CDR3 loop: CASSRAGTEIDTQYF. The CDR3 nucleotides are TGTGCCAGCAGTAGAGCCGGGACAGAAATTGATACGCAGTATTTT. This chain links TRBV9 with TRBJ2-3; 7 nucleotides agree with TRBD1. V shed 5 bases, J shed 6 bases, and the junction held 12 bases outside the gene matches. Germline loops: CDR1 SGDLS, CDR2 YYNGEE. This CDR3 is 15 amino acids long.

The chain recombines TRBV4-2 with TRBJ2-3; unclear D gene. This CDR3 is built from 14 residues. Trimming cost V 4 bases and J 4 bases, with 12 bases left between them. Germline V gene data show CDR1 as LGHNA and CDR2 as YNFKEQ. Here the CDR3 reads CASSPPRAPDTQYF. The CDR3 DNA is TGTGCCAGCAGCCCCCCCCGCGCGCCAGATACGCAGTATTTT.

The chain uses TRBV20-1 and TRBJ2-3; unclear D gene. The CDR3 has 13 amino acids. The germline CDR1 and CDR2 sequences are DFQATT and SNEGSKA (reference sequence). V lost 5 bases and J lost 2, with 11 bases in between. Here the CDR3 reads CSAPVGSTDTQYF. In DNA, the CDR3 is TGCAGTGCTCCGGTGGGGTCCACAGATACGCAGTATTTT.

The chain has TRBV5-5 and TRBJ2-7; 9 positions agree with TRBD1. CDR3 size: 14 residues. The trim removed 3 bases at V and 6 bases at J, leaving 7 bases unmatched. Germline V gives CDR1 SGHKS, CDR2 YYEKEE (reference sequence). The CDR3 region is CASSSGTGWAEQYF. CDR3 bases: TGTGCCAGCAGCTCCGGGACAGGGTGGGCCGAGCAGTACTTC.

This clonotype was detected only a few times. J is TRBJ2-7 and V is TRBV7-2; TRBD2 matches 9 bases. V was pared by 2 bases and J by 3 bases, with 14 bases of the junction left unmatched. This CDR3 comprises 18 residues. Looked up from germline, CDR1 is SGHTA and CDR2 is FQGNSA. CDR3 sequence (DNA): TGTGCCAGCAGCTTAAGGGATAGTCGGCGGGAGGGAGGCTACGAGCAGTACTTC. It specifies CASSLRDSRREGGYEQYF.

This clonotype turned up a few times. The chain has TRBV5-4 and TRBJ2-6; 7 bases line up with TRBD1. V lost 3 bases, J lost 3 bases, and 12 bases stayed unmatched. Germline CDR1 SGHNT, CDR2 YYREEE (reference sequence). The CDR3 is 18 residues long. The CDR3 DNA sequence: TGTGCCAGCAGCTCAACCGGGACAGCGATCGGTGGGGCCAACGTCCTGACTTTC. Translated: CASSSTGTAIGGANVLTF. Variable domain in full (rest from reference TRBV5-4 and TRBJ2-6): ETGVTQSPTHLIKTRGQQVTLRCSSQSGHNTVSWYQQALGQGPQFIFQYYREEENGRGNFPPRFSGLQFPNYSSELNVNALELDDSALYLCASSSTGTAIGGANVLTFGAGSRLTVL.

This clonotype was counted a few times. V gene TRBV6-1 combines with J gene TRBJ2-7, with D maybe TRBD2 (5 bases). This CDR3 comprises 13 residues. Germline CDR1 MNHNS, CDR2 SASEGT. V dropped 3 bases and J dropped 3 bases, with 9 bases sitting between them. Written as DNA, the CDR3 is TGTGCCAGCAGTGAGACTACTGACTACGAGCAGTACTTC. Amino acids: CASSETTDYEQYF.

This clonotype appeared a few times. The genes are TRBV18 and TRBJ1-1, with D tentatively TRBD1 (5 bases). CDR1 KGHSH and CDR2 LQKENI come from the germline V gene. Trimming stripped 2 bases from V and 7 bases from J, with 20 bases between. The CDR3 spans 16 residues. The CDR3 DNA reads as TGTGCCAGCTCACCATCCTTCGATGAGGGGCGGGGTGAAGCTTTCTTT. It is translated as CASSPSFDEGRGEAFF.

There are a few counts of this clonotype. CDR3 protein: CSAGQSNEKLFF. The DNA for the CDR3 is TGCAGCGCGGGACAGTCCAATGAAAAACTGTTTTTT. This sequence joins TRBV29-1 and TRBJ1-4; 7 bases agree with TRBD1. J gave up 5 bases and V 7 bases, and 4 bases lay outside the gene matches. CDR3 length equals 12 residues. CDR1 is SQVTM and CDR2 is ANQGSEA in the germline V gene.

This clonotype turned up a few times. The rearrangement links TRBV18 to TRBJ2-7; D is perhaps TRBD1 (6 bases). The length of the CDR3 is 15 residues. Germline assignment: CDR1 KGHSH and CDR2 LQKENI. Deletions cut 6 bases from V and 0 bases from J, with 15 bases between. CDR3 bases: TGTGCCAGCTCTCTCTCCGGGACACCCTCCTACGAGCAGTACTTC. Amino acid sequence: CASSLSGTPSYEQYF.

The chain recombines TRBV9 with TRBJ2-7; 8 positions agree with TRBD1. This CDR3 spans 14 amino acids. The J segment lost 5 bases and the V segment lost 4 bases, leaving 8 bases of the junction unmatched. Germline V gives CDR1 SGDLS, CDR2 YYNGEE. CDR3 sequence: CASSSRQGSNEQYF. For the CDR3, the DNA is TGTGCCAGCAGCTCCCGACAGGGGAGTAACGAGCAGTACTTC.

This sequence joins TRBV29-1 and TRBJ1-2; 8 nucleotides align to TRBD1. From germline, CDR1 is SQVTM and CDR2 ANQGSEA. The V and J ends lost 0 bases and 3 bases, in that order; junction bases with no gene match: 12. The CDR3 covers 17 residues. The CDR3 region has the DNA TGCAGCGTTGAAGAGGAGCGTAGTACAGGGGGTGACTATGGCTACACCTTC. Translated: CSVEEERSTGGDYGYTF.

This clonotype was detected ten times or more. At one end the junction does not follow the germline gene, possibly because of a read error. This chain connects TRBV12-3 or TRBV12-4 to TRBJ2-4, with 12 nucleotides matching TRBD2. The CDR3 is 13 amino acids. In nucleotides, the CDR3 is TGTGCCAGCCGACTAGCGGGGGCCGGGTTCAGGCACTTC. This translates into CASRLAGAGFRHF.

This clonotype was picked up a small number of times. The chain combines TRBV21-1 with TRBJ2-1; the table's D call, TRBD2, has no DNA check behind it. TRBV21-1 is listed as a pseudogene. There are 17 residues in the CDR3. This CDR3 is CASSTRLAGVPIDEQFF. DNA of the CDR3: TGTGCCAGCAGCACCAGACTAGCGGGAGTCCCAATTGATGAGCAGTTCTTC.